This is a list of T cell receptor beta chains from one sample in a study of STAT3 mutations in large granular lymphocyte leukemia. Method: immunoSEQ multiplex PCR; TCRdb's copy keeps in-frame clones and lacks some. This table holds thousands of clones, under 80% found once. The source material was peripheral blood mononuclear cells. The receptors shown here come from a man in his forties with T-cell large granular lymphocyte leukemia. Some clones in this sample may be carry-over from other donors' samples. CDR3s include the opening cysteine and the closing phenylalanine or tryptophan.

V gene	J gene	CDR3 protein
TRBV9	TRBJ1-2	CASSVGQGINYGYTF
TRBV28	TRBJ2-7	CASTLGTGGKNEQYF
TRBV7-7	TRBJ2-6	CASSLGPVSGANVLTF
TRBV10-3	TRBJ2-7	CAITSDGGYEQYF
TRBV4-1	TRBJ2-1	CASSQDSPSSYNEQFF
TRBV30	TRBJ1-5	CAWAGTPEQPQHF
TRBV21-1	TRBJ1-2	CASSKVQSLGQVSLAYGYTF
TRBV7-2	TRBJ1-5	CASSLNGGVNQPQHF
TRBV30	TRBJ2-5	CAWSRELETQYF
TRBV27	TRBJ1-4	CATSHSARGEKLFF
TRBV7-6	TRBJ2-7	CASSSRGGKDEQYF
TRBV7-2	TRBJ2-1	CASSRLAGGITYNEQFF
TRBV11-2	TRBJ1-4	CASTQGPGEKLFF
TRBV5-4	TRBJ2-7	CASSWAGAYEQYF
TRBV30	TRBJ2-7	CAWSGGVGVQYF
TRBV11-3	TRBJ2-7	CASSLPGTRLAEQYF
TRBV4-1	TRBJ1-1	CASSQEGTHTEAFF
TRBV4-3	TRBJ2-1	CASSQGPIASDEQFF
TRBV6-5	TRBJ1-1	CASSYGHGNTEAFF
TRBV5-1	TRBJ1-1	CASSLVVSQTEAFF
TRBV7-2	TRBJ1-1	CASSLGRAGNTEAFF
TRBV7-9	TRBJ2-1	CASSLAETSKDEQFF
TRBV10-3	TRBJ2-7	CAISESGGYEQYF
TRBV7-9	TRBJ2-7	CASRGGSRHEQYF
TRBV27	TRBJ2-7	CASSSTGTRLHEQYF
TRBV10-3	TRBJ2-7	CAISDPGGLAASEFSYEQYF
TRBV5-6	TRBJ2-3	CASSPPAGTDTQYF
TRBV7-2	TRBJ2-7	CASSLAWTSMSEQYF
TRBV4-1	TRBJ2-7	CASSQGILAGGPPEQYF
TRBV4-3	TRBJ1-5	CASSQGLGGQPQHF
TRBV9	TRBJ2-1	CASSVELADYNEQFF
TRBV11-3	TRBJ1-1	CASSLGPDTEAFF
TRBV20-1	TRBJ2-1	CSAGAAEQFF
TRBV23-1	TRBJ2-2	CASSQLRTANTGELFF
TRBV10-3	TRBJ1-1	CAISEAQNTEAFF
TRBV14	TRBJ2-5	CASSQKGLLAGGPGVTETQYF
TRBV9	TRBJ2-5	CASSVRSTGGLETQYF
TRBV7-8	TRBJ2-1	CASSFFGAGASYNEQFF
TRBV7-2	TRBJ2-2	CASSVSFVNKNTGELFF
TRBV19	TRBJ2-1	CASSISVGSNEQFF